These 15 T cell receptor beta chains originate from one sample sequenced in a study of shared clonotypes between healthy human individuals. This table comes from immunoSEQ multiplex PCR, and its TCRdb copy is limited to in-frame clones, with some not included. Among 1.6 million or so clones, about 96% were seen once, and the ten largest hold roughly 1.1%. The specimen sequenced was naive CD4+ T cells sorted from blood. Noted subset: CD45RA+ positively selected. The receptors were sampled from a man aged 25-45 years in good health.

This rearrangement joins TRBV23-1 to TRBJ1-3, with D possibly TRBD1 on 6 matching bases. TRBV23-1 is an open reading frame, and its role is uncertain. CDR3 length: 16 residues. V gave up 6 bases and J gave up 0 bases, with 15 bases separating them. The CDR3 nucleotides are TGCGCCAGCAGGAGTATCGAGGGGGGCTCTGGAAACACCATATATTTT. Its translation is CASRSIEGGSGNTIYF.

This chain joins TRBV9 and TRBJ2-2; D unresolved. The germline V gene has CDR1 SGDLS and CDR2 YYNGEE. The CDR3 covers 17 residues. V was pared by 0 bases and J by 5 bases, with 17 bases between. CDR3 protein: CASSVGSSAVGTGELFF. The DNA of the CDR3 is TGTGCCAGCAGCGTAGGGAGTTCGGCGGTCGGGACCGGGGAGCTGTTTTTT.

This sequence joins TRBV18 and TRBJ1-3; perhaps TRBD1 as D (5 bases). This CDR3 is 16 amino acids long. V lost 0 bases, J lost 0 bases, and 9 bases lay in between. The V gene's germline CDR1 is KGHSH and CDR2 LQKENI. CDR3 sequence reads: CASSPPAGTSGNTIYF. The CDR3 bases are TGTGCCAGCTCACCACCGGCCGGGACCTCTGGAAACACCATATATTTT.

CDR3 DNA sequence: TGTGCCAGCAGCTTAGGGACTAGCAGCTCCTACAATGAGCAGTTCTTC. Residues: CASSLGTSSSYNEQFF. The chain carries TRBV7-3 and TRBJ2-1, with TRBD2 matching over 9 bases. Trimming removed 2 bases from V and 0 bases from J; junction bases left unmatched: 2. Germline CDR1 SGHTA, CDR2 FQGTGA. This CDR3 region has 16 residues.

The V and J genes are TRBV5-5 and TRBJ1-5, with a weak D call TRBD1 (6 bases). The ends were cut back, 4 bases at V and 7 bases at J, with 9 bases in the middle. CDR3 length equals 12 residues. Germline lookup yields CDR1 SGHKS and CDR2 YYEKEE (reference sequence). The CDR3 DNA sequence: TGTGCCAGCAGCCTCGACAGGCAGCCCCAGCATTTT. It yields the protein CASSLDRQPQHF.

CDR3 sequence reads: CASSLRRQTYEQYF. CDR3 DNA sequence: TGTGCCAGCAGCTTACGTAGACAAACCTACGAGCAGTACTTC. The chain employs TRBV7-2 and TRBJ2-7; no clear D. Trimming took off 2 bases at V and 2 bases at J, with 10 bases between the two ends. CDR3 length: 14 residues. Germline CDR1 is SGHTA and CDR2 is FQGNSA.

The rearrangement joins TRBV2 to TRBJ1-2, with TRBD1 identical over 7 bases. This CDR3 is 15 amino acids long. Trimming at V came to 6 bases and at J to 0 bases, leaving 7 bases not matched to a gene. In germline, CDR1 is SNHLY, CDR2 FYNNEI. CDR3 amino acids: CASRAGGTANYGYTF. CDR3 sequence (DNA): TGTGCCAGCAGAGCGGGAGGGACAGCTAACTATGGCTACACCTTC.

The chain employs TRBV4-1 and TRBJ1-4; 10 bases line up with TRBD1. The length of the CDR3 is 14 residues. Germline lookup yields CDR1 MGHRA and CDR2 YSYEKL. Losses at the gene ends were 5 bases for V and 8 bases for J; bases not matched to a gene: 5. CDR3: CASSTGTGVEKLFF. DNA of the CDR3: TGCGCCAGCAGCACCGGGACAGGGGTCGAAAAACTGTTTTTT.

The CDR3 loop reads CASSESGGQRWTQRTNEQFF. The CDR3 nucleotides are TGCGCCAGCAGTGAGTCGGGGGGGCAAAGGTGGACCCAACGAACGAATGAGCAGTTCTTC. The rearrangement joins TRBV10-2 to TRBJ2-1, with a weak D call TRBD2 (7 bases). The CDR3 is 20 residues long. Trimming took 0 bases from V and 7 from J, leaving 28 bases between them. Germline V gene data show CDR1 as WSHSY and CDR2 as SAAADI.

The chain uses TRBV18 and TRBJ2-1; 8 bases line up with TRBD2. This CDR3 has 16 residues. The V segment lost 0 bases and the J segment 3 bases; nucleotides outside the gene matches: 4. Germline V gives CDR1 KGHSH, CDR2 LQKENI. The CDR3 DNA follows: TGTGCCAGCTCACCACCGGGGAGCGGGAGCTACAATGAGCAGTTCTTC. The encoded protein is CASSPPGSGSYNEQFF.

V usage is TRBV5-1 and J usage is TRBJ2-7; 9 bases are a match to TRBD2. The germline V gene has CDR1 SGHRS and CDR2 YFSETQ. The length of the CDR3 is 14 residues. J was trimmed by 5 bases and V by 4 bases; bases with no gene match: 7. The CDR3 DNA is TGCGCCAGCAGCCCCCTCGCGGGAGGGAACGAGCAGTACTTC. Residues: CASSPLAGGNEQYF.

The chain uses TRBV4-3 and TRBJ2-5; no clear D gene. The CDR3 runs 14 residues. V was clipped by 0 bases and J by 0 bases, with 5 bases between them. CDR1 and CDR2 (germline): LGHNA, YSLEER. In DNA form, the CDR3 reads TGCGCCAGCAGCCAAGAAGCGTACCAAGAGACCCAGTACTTC. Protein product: CASSQEAYQETQYF.

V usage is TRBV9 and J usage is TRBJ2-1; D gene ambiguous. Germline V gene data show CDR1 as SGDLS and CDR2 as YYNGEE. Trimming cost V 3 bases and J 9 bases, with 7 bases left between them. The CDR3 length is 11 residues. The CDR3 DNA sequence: TGTGCCAGCAGCGCAGTTGGTGAGCAGTTCTTC. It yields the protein CASSAVGEQFF.

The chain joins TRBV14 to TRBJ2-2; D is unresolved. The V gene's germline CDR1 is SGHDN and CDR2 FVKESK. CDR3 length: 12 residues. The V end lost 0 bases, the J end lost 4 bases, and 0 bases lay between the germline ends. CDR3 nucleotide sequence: TGTGCCAGCAGCCAAGACACCGGGGAGCTGTTTTTT. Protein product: CASSQDTGELFF.

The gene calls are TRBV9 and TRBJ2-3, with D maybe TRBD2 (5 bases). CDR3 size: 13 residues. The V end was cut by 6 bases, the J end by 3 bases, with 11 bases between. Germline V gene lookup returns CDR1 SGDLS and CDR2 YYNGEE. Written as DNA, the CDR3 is TGTGCCAGCACGGCGGGTGGTACAGATACGCAGTATTTT. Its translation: CASTAGGTDTQYF. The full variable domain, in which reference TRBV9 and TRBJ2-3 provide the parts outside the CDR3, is DSGVTQTPKHLITATGQRVTLRCSPRSGDLSVYWYQQSLDQGLQFLIQYYNGEERAKGNILERFSAQQFPDLHSELNLSSLELGDSALYFCASTAGGTDTQYFGPGTRLTVL.